A single T cell receptor beta chain is shown here with its context. What it binds is unknown. The sample originates from a study of identical twins. Overall study findings and caveats: Alpha sequences that were out-of-frame and twin-shared showed an excess of low generation probability.

The CDR3 runs 15 residues. Between the trimmed V and J ends, which lost 2 bases and 5 bases, there was a span of 15 bases. Germline V lookup: CDR1 SNHLY, CDR2 FYNNEI. Healthy Caucasians were all of the donors. Using its own MiXCR run on the 5' RACE reads, TCRdb lists one record per CDR3 protein. The profile shows 540,000 or so distinct CDR3 sequences, 20% to 25% of them singletons. These data also formed part of another study, on yellow fever vaccine responses in identical twins.

Sequences were obtained from CD4+ T cells sorted from blood. The chain links TRBV2 to TRBJ2-5; D is possibly TRBD2 (7 bases). The clonotype originates from a woman between 18 and 30 years old in good health. This CDR3 reads CASSEWAGAGETQYF. The CDR3 DNA follows: TGTGCCAGCAGTGAATGGGCGGGGGCGGGTGAGACCCAGTACTTC. Together with reference TRBV2 and TRBJ2-5, the CDR3 gives the full variable domain: EPEVTQTPSHQVTQMGQEVILRCVPISNHLYFYWYRQILGQKVEFLVSFYNNEISEKSEIFDDQFSVERPDGSNFTLKIRSTKLEDSAMYFCASSEWAGAGETQYFGPGTRLLVL.